A selection of T cell receptor beta chains follows, all from one sample in a study of graft-versus-host responses after intestinal transplantation. TCRdb keeps only in-frame clones here, not all; method: immunoSEQ multiplex PCR. The table records 30,000 to 50,000 clones, roughly 96% of them present only once. Their antigens remain unidentified. This material consisted of unstimulated CD8+ T cells sorted from spleen or lymph node cells, taken before transplant. These receptors all come from a human donor who was the organ donor for an intestinal transplant. Each CDR3 is given with its conserved first and last residue. A D gene is named only where the DNA matches it firmly. Only part of the rows carry a size: once, few, many, or a class if the clone is expanded.

>NA|TRBJ1-5|once|TRBV13
CASSSGYHQPQHF
TGTGCCAGCAGCTCAGGTTATCATCAGCCCCAGCATTTT
>TRBD1|TRBJ1-6|NA|TRBV27
CASSRTGINSPLHF
TGTGCCAGCAGTAGGACAGGGATTAATTCACCCCTCCACTTT
>NA|TRBJ1-1|once|TRBV30
CAWSVTENTEAFF
TGTGCCTGGAGTGTAACGGAGAACACTGAAGCTTTCTTT
>TRBD2|TRBJ2-7|NA|TRBV4-1
CASSQVHAGGGYEQYF
TGCGCCAGCAGCCAAGTCCATGCTGGCGGGGGGTACGAGCAGTACTTC
>NA|TRBJ2-7|NA|TRBV27
CASSLTPSSYEQYF
TGTGCCAGCAGTTTAACCCCGAGCTCCTACGAGCAGTACTTC
>TRBD2|TRBJ2-5|NA|TRBV7-2
CASSFLPGGGETQYF
TGTGCCAGCAGCTTCTTACCGGGGGGAGGTGAGACCCAGTACTTC
>TRBD1|TRBJ2-7|once|TRBV10-3
CAISEWNRGSYEQYF
TGTGCCATCAGTGAGTGGAACAGGGGGTCCTACGAGCAGTACTTC
>NA|TRBJ2-3|NA|TRBV5-4
CASSLTDFRADTQYF
TGTGCCAGCAGCTTGACGGATTTTAGGGCAGATACGCAGTATTTT
>NA|TRBJ2-7|NA|TRBV5-6
CASSLRLKVEYEQYF
TGTGCCAGCAGCTTGAGGTTGAAGGTCGAATACGAGCAGTACTTC
>NA|TRBJ1-6|NA|TRBV5-4
CASSLDRAHYNSPLHF
TGTGCCAGCAGCTTGGACAGGGCCCACTATAATTCACCCCTCCACTTT
>TRBD2|TRBJ2-3|once|TRBV6-4
CASSDSSGGADTQYF
TGTGCCAGCAGTGACTCTAGCGGGGGGGCAGATACGCAGTATTTT
>TRBD2|TRBJ2-1|NA|TRBV19
CASSIVGLVYNEQFF
TGTGCCAGTAGTATAGTGGGACTAGTTTACAATGAGCAGTTCTTC
>NA|TRBJ2-1|NA|TRBV13
CASSPGPTNEQFF
TGTGCCAGCAGCCCGGGACCGACCAATGAGCAGTTCTTC
>NA|TRBJ1-1|NA|TRBV15
CATSREGENTEAFF
TGTGCCACCAGCAGAGAGGGGGAGAACACTGAAGCTTTCTTT
>NA|TRBJ2-1|NA|TRBV30
CAWSVGAGGPYNEQFF
TGTGCCTGGAGTGTAGGGGCAGGCGGTCCCTACAATGAGCAGTTCTTC
>NA|TRBJ1-4|NA|TRBV5-1
CASSLVTGDSNEKLFF
TGCGCCAGCAGCTTGGTCACGGGGGACTCTAATGAAAAACTGTTTTTT
>NA|TRBJ1-2|NA|TRBV9
CASSAEPGPLNYGYTF
TGTGCCAGCAGCGCTGAACCGGGACCTCTAAACTATGGCTACACCTTC
>TRBD1|TRBJ2-7|NA|TRBV5-1
CASSHRDRLYEQYF
TGCGCCAGCAGCCACCGGGACAGGTTATACGAGCAGTACTTC
>NA|TRBJ2-5|NA|TRBV11-3
CASSSYLVDGQETQYF
TGTGCCAGCAGCTCCTACTTAGTCGACGGCCAAGAGACCCAGTACTTC
>TRBD1|TRBJ1-4|NA|TRBV28
CASSLLYPLGQGEATNEKLFF
TGTGCCAGCAGTTTATTGTATCCGCTCGGACAGGGAGAGGCAACTAATGAAAAACTGTTTTTT
>NA|TRBJ2-7|NA|TRBV5-8
CASSTEKNPYEQYF
TGTGCCAGCAGCACCGAGAAAAATCCCTACGAGCAGTACTTC
>NA|TRBJ2-7|NA|TRBV7-2
CASSSSMGAYEQYF
TGTGCCAGCAGCTCTAGTATGGGCGCCTACGAGCAGTACTTC
>NA|TRBJ1-5|NA|TRBV19
CASSLNFFLSSNQPQHF
TGTGCCAGTAGTTTGAATTTTTTTTTAAGCAGCAATCAGCCCCAGCATTTT
>NA|TRBJ2-5|NA|TRBV11-2
CASSLPRWPETQYF
TGTGCCAGCAGCCTACCCCGCTGGCCAGAGACCCAGTACTTC
>TRBD1|TRBJ2-5|NA|TRBV7-9
CASSFLTGGGETQYF
TGTGCCAGCAGCTTTTTGACAGGGGGCGGAGAGACCCAGTACTTC
>NA|TRBJ2-5|NA|TRBV30
CASDRTQETQYF
TGTGCCTCTGACAGGACCCAAGAGACCCAGTACTTC
>NA|TRBJ1-1|NA|TRBV20-1
CSTTENTEAFF
TGCAGTACGACTGAGAACACTGAAGCTTTCTTT
>NA|TRBJ1-1|NA|TRBV19
CASSIWGNTEAFF
TGTGCCAGTAGTATTTGGGGGAACACTGAAGCTTTCTTT
>NA|TRBJ1-5|NA|TRBV6-6
CASSSGPSNQPQHF
TGTGCCAGCAGTTCCGGGCCCTCAAATCAGCCCCAGCATTTT